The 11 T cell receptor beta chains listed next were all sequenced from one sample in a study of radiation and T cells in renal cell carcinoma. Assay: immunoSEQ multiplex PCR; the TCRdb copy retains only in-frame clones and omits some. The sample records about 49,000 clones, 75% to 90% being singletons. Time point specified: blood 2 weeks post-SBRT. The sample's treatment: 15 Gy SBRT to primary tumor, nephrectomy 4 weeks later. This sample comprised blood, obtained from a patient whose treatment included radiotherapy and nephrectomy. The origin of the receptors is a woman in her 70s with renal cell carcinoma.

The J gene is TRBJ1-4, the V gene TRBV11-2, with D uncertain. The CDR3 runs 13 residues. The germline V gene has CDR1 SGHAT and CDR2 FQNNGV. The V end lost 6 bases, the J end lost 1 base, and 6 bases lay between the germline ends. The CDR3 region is CASSFRTNEKLFF. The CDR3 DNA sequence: TGTGCCAGCAGTTTCAGAACTAATGAAAAACTGTTTTTT.

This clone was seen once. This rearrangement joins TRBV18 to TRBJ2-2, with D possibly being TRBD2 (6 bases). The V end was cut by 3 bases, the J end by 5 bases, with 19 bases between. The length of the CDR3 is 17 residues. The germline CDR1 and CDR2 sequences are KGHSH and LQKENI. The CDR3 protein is CASSPPWSSGPTGELFF. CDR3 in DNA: TGTGCCAGCTCACCTCCATGGAGTAGCGGCCCTACCGGGGAGCTGTTTTTT.

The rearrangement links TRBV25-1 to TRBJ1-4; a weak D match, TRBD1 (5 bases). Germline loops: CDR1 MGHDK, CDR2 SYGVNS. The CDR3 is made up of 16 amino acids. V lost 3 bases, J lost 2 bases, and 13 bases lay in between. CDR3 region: CASSDQGSPTNEKLFF. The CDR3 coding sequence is TGTGCCAGCAGTGATCAGGGTTCACCGACTAATGAAAAACTGTTTTTT.

In DNA, the CDR3 is TGTGCCAGCAGCCAAGAATCATGGTCAGGGGGCTACGAGCAGTACTTC. Translating it yields CASSQESWSGGYEQYF. The chain is built from TRBV14 and TRBJ2-7, with 7 bases lining up with TRBD1. This CDR3 region has 16 residues. V lost 0 bases, J lost 3 bases, and 8 bases stayed unmatched. Germline values: CDR1 SGHDN, CDR2 FVKESK.

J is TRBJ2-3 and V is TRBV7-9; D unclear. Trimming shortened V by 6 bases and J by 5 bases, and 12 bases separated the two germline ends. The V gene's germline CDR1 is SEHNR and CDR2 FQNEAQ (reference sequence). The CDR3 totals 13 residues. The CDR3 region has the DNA TGTGCCAGCAGTCACCCCGGCCGAGATACGCAGTATTTT. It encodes CASSHPGRDTQYF.

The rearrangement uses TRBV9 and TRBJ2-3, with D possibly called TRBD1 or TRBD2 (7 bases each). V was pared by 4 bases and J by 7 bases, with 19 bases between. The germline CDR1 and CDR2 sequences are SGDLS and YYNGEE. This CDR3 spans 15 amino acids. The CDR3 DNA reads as TGTGCCAGCAGCCCACGGACAGGAAGCGGGAATACGCAGTATTTT. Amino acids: CASSPRTGSGNTQYF.

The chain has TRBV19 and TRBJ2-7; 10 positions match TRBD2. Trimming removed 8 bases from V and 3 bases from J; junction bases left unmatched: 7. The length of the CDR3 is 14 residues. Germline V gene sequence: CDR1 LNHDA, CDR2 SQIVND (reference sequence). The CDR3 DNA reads TGTGCCAGTCAACAGCGGGAGGGCCGCTACGAGCAGTACTTC. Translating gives CASQQREGRYEQYF.

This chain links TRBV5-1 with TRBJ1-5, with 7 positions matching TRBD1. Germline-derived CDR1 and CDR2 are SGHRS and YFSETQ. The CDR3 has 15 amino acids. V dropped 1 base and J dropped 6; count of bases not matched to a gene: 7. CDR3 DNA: TGCGCCAGCAGCTTGACAGGGGATTCAAGTCAGCCCCAGCATTTT. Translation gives CASSLTGDSSQPQHF.

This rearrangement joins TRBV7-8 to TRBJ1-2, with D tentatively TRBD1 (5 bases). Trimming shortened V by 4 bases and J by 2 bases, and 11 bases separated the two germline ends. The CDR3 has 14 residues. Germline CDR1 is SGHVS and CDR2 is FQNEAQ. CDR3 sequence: CASSYGAVNYGYTF. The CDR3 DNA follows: TGTGCCAGCAGCTATGGGGCGGTGAACTATGGCTACACCTTC.

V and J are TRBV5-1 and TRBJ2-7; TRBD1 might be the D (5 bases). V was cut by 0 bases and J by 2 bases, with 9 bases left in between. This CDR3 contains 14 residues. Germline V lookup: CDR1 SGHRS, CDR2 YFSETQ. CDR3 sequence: CASSLVQGTYEQYF. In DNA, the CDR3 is TGCGCCAGCAGCTTGGTTCAGGGAACCTACGAGCAGTACTTC. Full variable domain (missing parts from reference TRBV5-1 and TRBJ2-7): KAGVTQTPRYLIKTRGQQVTLSCSPISGHRSVSWYQQTPGQGLQFLFEYFSETQRNKGNFPGRFSGRQFSNSRSEMNVSTLELGDSALYLCASSLVQGTYEQYFGPGTRLTVT.

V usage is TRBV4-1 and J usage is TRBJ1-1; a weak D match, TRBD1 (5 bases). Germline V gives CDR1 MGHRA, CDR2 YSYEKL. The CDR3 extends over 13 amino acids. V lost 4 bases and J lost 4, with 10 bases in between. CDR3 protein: CASSRAQGTEAFF. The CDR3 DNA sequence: TGCGCCAGCAGCCGGGCCCAGGGCACTGAAGCTTTCTTT.